The source of this TCR beta chain is a study of PD-1 blockade in classical Hodgkin lymphoma. Method: immunoSEQ multiplex PCR; TCRdb's copy keeps in-frame clones and lacks some. The sample records over 70,000 clones, around 90% being singletons. Looked up from germline, CDR1 is SGHDN and CDR2 is FVKESK. Trimming cost V 3 bases and J 0 bases; bases outside gene matches: 4. The CDR3 runs to 16 residues. Each patient's relapse followed autologous stem cell transplantation, and brentuximab vedotin exposure varied. In regard to this clone: The antigen remains unidentified.

Study-level points and caveats: It was CD4+ TCR diversity, not CD8+, that rose significantly by C4D1.

The genes are TRBV14 and TRBJ2-2; 7 bases line up with TRBD2. The receptor was derived from a human donor with classical Hodgkin lymphoma. This material consisted of peripheral blood mononuclear cells (PBMCs), taken at baseline. In nucleotides, the CDR3 is TGTGCCAGCAGCCAGGGAGGGACCGCGAACACCGGGGAGCTGTTTTTT. Its translation is CASSQGGTANTGELFF.